Each of the 20 T cell receptor beta chains below was sequenced from the same sample in a study of blood T cell repertoires in COVID-19. Repertoires were generated with immunoSEQ multiplex PCR, while TCRdb's copy carries only in-frame clones and drops some. The repertoire holds 300,000 or so clones, with around 86% as singletons. Material for sequencing was peripheral blood. These receptors originate from a man between 50 and 59 years old with active or convalescent COVID-19.

The J gene is TRBJ2-1, the V gene TRBV19; tentative D call: TRBD1 (6 bases). CDR1 and CDR2 (germline): LNHDA, SQIVND (reference sequence). The CDR3 is 16 residues long. V was pared by 4 bases and J by 2 bases, with 15 bases between. The CDR3 loop is CASSRWDTGTYNEQFF. The CDR3 DNA reads TGTGCCAGTAGTAGATGGGACACGGGGACCTACAATGAGCAGTTCTTC.

The chain joins TRBV19 to TRBJ2-5; 8 nucleotides line up with TRBD2. The V segment lost 3 bases and the J segment 5 bases; nucleotides outside the gene matches: 11. Germline V gives CDR1 LNHDA, CDR2 SQIVND (reference sequence). The CDR3 covers 16 residues. This CDR3 reads CASSISISGTEETQYF. CDR3 DNA: TGTGCCAGTAGTATCTCAATTAGCGGGACCGAGGAGACCCAGTACTTC.

This chain uses TRBV29-1 with TRBJ1-4; 7 positions match TRBD1. Per the germline V gene, CDR1 is SQVTM and CDR2 is ANQGSEA. With 5 bases clipped from V and 4 bases from J, the junction kept 4 bases outside the gene matches. The CDR3 runs to 13 residues. CDR3 bases: TGCAGCGTTACCGGACAGGATAATGAAAAACTGTTTTTT. It specifies CSVTGQDNEKLFF.

The chain is built from TRBV30 and TRBJ1-5; D unclear. Germline CDR1 and CDR2: GTSNPN and SVGIG (reference sequence). Deletions cut 2 bases from V and 5 bases from J, with 10 bases between. This CDR3 has 13 residues. CDR3 DNA sequence: TGTGCCTGGAGTAACCTCCGGGATCAGCCCCAGCATTTT. It yields the protein CAWSNLRDQPQHF.

The sample holds a few counts of this clone. The chain recombines TRBV27 with TRBJ2-1; 13 bases line up with TRBD2. V lost 3 bases and J lost 7; bases outside the gene matches: 15. This CDR3 is built from 19 residues. Germline V lookup: CDR1 MNHEY, CDR2 SMNVEV (reference sequence). This CDR3 is CASSLRTRLAGGRSNEQFF. In DNA, the CDR3 is TGTGCCAGCAGTTTGCGTACCCGACTAGCGGGAGGTAGGTCTAATGAGCAGTTCTTC.

The rearrangement uses TRBV5-6 and TRBJ2-1; 7 bases are shared with TRBD2. This CDR3 spans 12 amino acids. Looked up from germline, CDR1 is SGHDT and CDR2 is YYEEEE. V trimming: 0 bases; J trimming: 12 bases; junction bases outside the gene matches: 3. CDR3 region: CASSLAGGGQFF. The CDR3 DNA sequence: TGTGCCAGCAGCTTGGCGGGCGGGGGGCAGTTCTTC.

The chain has TRBV5-1 and TRBJ2-7, with D unresolved. Trimming shortened V by 8 bases and J by 2 bases, and 14 bases separated the two germline ends. The CDR3 extends over 13 amino acids. CDR1 and CDR2 from the germline V gene are SGHRS and YFSETQ. This CDR3 is CASYERVPYEQYF. The CDR3 DNA follows: TGCGCCAGTTATGAACGGGTCCCCTACGAGCAGTACTTC.

The chain joins TRBV28 to TRBJ2-3; 8 bases match TRBD2. The V gene's germline CDR1 is MDHEN and CDR2 SYDVKM. V dropped 1 base and J dropped 5; count of bases not matched to a gene: 11. CDR3 length: 17 amino acids. CDR3 bases: TGTGCCAGCAGTTTATCCACAGCGGGAGTATCAAGAGATACGCAGTATTTT. It is translated as CASSLSTAGVSRDTQYF.

The gene calls are TRBV6-5 and TRBJ2-3; 9 bases fit TRBD2. The CDR3 is 15 residues long. The germline V gene has CDR1 MNHEY and CDR2 SVGAGI. Trimming at V came to 6 bases and at J to 2 bases, leaving 6 bases not matched to a gene. The CDR3 loop reads CASRSKREATDTQYF. The CDR3 DNA follows: TGTGCCAGCAGATCCAAGCGGGAGGCCACAGATACGCAGTATTTT.

The V gene is TRBV10-3, the J gene TRBJ1-2; the match to TRBD1 covers 7 bases. There are 13 residues in the CDR3. The V gene's germline CDR1 is ENHRY and CDR2 SYGVKD. Losses at the gene ends were 2 bases for V and 14 bases for J; bases not matched to a gene: 11. The CDR3 is CAISEEQGTKRTF. CDR3 coding DNA: TGTGCCATCAGTGAGGAACAGGGGACCAAGCGTACCTTC.

The chain uses TRBV2 and TRBJ2-1; 10 nucleotides match TRBD2. This CDR3 spans 16 amino acids. Germline V gene sequence: CDR1 SNHLY, CDR2 FYNNEI. V lost 5 bases to trimming and J lost 2 bases; unmatched junction nucleotides: 6. The CDR3 sequence is CASSPFSGGTYNEQFF. The CDR3 nucleotides are TGTGCCAGCAGTCCTTTTAGCGGGGGGACCTACAATGAGCAGTTCTTC. The full variable domain, completed using reference TRBV2 and TRBJ2-1, is EPEVTQTPSHQVTQMGQEVILRCVPISNHLYFYWYRQILGQKVEFLVSFYNNEISEKSEIFDDQFSVERPDGSNFTLKIRSTKLEDSAMYFCASSPFSGGTYNEQFFGPGTRLTVL.

The chain is built from TRBV12-5 and TRBJ2-2; TRBD2 aligns across 7 bases. The germline V gene has CDR1 LGHNT and CDR2 FRNRAP. Losses at the gene ends were 5 bases for V and 4 bases for J; bases not matched to a gene: 16. This CDR3 contains 18 residues. The CDR3 DNA follows: TGTGCTAGTGGTATCCACCGAACACCCACGGGGGGCACCGGGGAGCTGTTTTTT. Translating it yields CASGIHRTPTGGTGELFF. The full variable domain, rest sourced from reference TRBV12-5 and TRBJ2-2, is DARVTQTPRHKVTEMGQEVTMRCQPILGHNTVFWYRQTMMQGLELLAYFRNRAPLDDSGMPKDRFSAEMPDATLATLKIQPSEPRDSAVYFCASGIHRTPTGGTGELFFGEGSRLTVL.

V gene TRBV7-2 combines with J gene TRBJ1-3; possible D gene TRBD1, 5 bases. Germline values: CDR1 SGHTA, CDR2 FQGNSA. V was cut by 5 bases and J by 0 bases, with 14 bases left in between. The CDR3 is 16 amino acids. The CDR3 DNA follows: TGTGCCAGCAGCGAAGGCCCGGGGGACTCTGGAAACACCATATATTTT. Its translation: CASSEGPGDSGNTIYF.

V and J are TRBV5-5 and TRBJ1-2; TRBD1 agrees at 7 bases. Germline V CDR1 and CDR2: SGHKS, YYEKEE (reference sequence). This CDR3 is 12 amino acids long. The ends lost 3 bases at V and 6 bases at J; junction bases unmatched: 2. CDR3 sequence reads: CASSSDRDGYTF. For the CDR3, the DNA is TGTGCCAGCAGCTCCGACAGGGATGGCTACACCTTC.

The chain carries TRBV5-1 and TRBJ1-4; D is unresolved. V dropped 2 bases and J dropped 0 bases, with 8 bases sitting between them. The germline V gene has CDR1 SGHRS and CDR2 YFSETQ. This CDR3 is built from 15 residues. The CDR3 is CASSFLTPTNEKLFF. DNA of the CDR3: TGCGCCAGCAGCTTCCTGACACCAACTAATGAAAAACTGTTTTTT. Looking up the rest from reference TRBV5-1 and TRBJ1-4 gives the full variable domain: KAGVTQTPRYLIKTRGQQVTLSCSPISGHRSVSWYQQTPGQGLQFLFEYFSETQRNKGNFPGRFSGRQFSNSRSEMNVSTLELGDSALYLCASSFLTPTNEKLFFGSGTQLSVL.

The rearrangement uses TRBV4-1 and TRBJ2-5; TRBD2 aligns across 9 bases. Germline V gene lookup returns CDR1 MGHRA and CDR2 YSYEKL. V shed 1 base and J 2 bases; nucleotides not matched to a gene: 11. This CDR3 comprises 18 residues. The CDR3 here is CASSQGVLAGSVQETQYF. In nucleotides, the CDR3 is TGCGCCAGCAGCCAAGGGGTCCTAGCGGGGAGCGTACAAGAGACCCAGTACTTC.

The gene calls are TRBV7-9 and TRBJ2-7; weak D call: TRBD1 (6 bases). Germline CDR1 SEHNR, CDR2 FQNEAQ (reference sequence). CDR3 size: 16 residues. Trimming pared 5 bases from V and 0 bases from J, leaving 17 bases between. The DNA of the CDR3 is TGTGCCAGCAGCGCACCAGGGGCAGTAATCTCCTACGAGCAGTACTTC. This encodes CASSAPGAVISYEQYF.

This chain links TRBV24-1 with TRBJ2-1; 8 bases fit TRBD2. The CDR3 runs 16 residues. Looked up from germline, CDR1 is KGHDR and CDR2 is SFDVKD. The J segment lost 4 bases and the V segment lost 5 bases, leaving 9 bases of the junction unmatched. The chain's CDR3 is CATSALSGMGYNEQFF. In DNA form, the CDR3 reads TGTGCCACCAGTGCTCTTAGCGGGATGGGGTACAATGAGCAGTTCTTC.

The chain uses TRBV28 and TRBJ1-1, with 9 bases that match TRBD1. Losses at the gene ends were 5 bases for V and 1 base for J; bases not matched to a gene: 8. Germline V gene lookup returns CDR1 MDHEN and CDR2 SYDVKM. CDR3 length equals 16 residues. The CDR3 DNA reads as TGTGCCAGCAGTCAGGACAGGGGCAAAGGGAACACTGAAGCTTTCTTT. The encoded protein is CASSQDRGKGNTEAFF.

This clone came up once. The genes are TRBV30 and TRBJ1-4; 9 bases align to TRBD1. This CDR3 comprises 13 residues. Germline V gene lookup returns CDR1 GTSNPN and CDR2 SVGIG (reference sequence). The J segment lost 6 bases and the V segment lost 5 bases, leaving 4 bases of the junction unmatched. The CDR3 DNA sequence: TGTGCCTGGGCCGGGACAGGGCATGAAAAACTGTTTTTT. Residues: CAWAGTGHEKLFF.